One and the same sample provided the 14 T cell receptor beta chains below, sequenced in a study of regulatory and conventional T cells in RAG deficiency (dated by TCRdb to the late 2010s). Before genomic DNA extraction, conventional CD4+ T cells were purified from blood as CD25-low CD127-high cells. Library preparation was by the immunoSEQ multiplex PCR assay. What TCRdb holds here is the immuneACCESS table cut down to in-frame rearrangements. Part of the clones is not present; checked against another copy, under half of the missing clones reflect an unresolved V gene, and the others are unexplained. This sample gives around 29,000 clones in total; approximately 96% of them show up just once. The top ten constitute about 0.4% of the sample. Separately, the same data were catalogued under a study of regulatory T cells. Taken from the second paper: The multiplex PCR relied on 52 forward TRBV primers and 13 reverse TRBJ primers, and amplification bias was corrected through assay-based and computational methods.

The sequenced sample was CD25- CD4+ T cells sorted from blood. The receptors stem from a human donor in good health.

Written as DNA, the CDR3 is TGCGCCAGCAGCGTCGGGACAGGCCGTTGGGAGCAGTACTTC. Its protein is CASSVGTGRWEQYF. The chain couples TRBV5-1 to TRBJ2-7; 8 bases line up with TRBD1. There are 14 residues in the CDR3. Germline trimming cut 4 bases from V and 7 bases from J; bases unmatched to any gene: 10. The germline gives CDR1 SGHRS, CDR2 YFSETQ.

The rearrangement links TRBV4-1 to TRBJ2-3, with TRBD1 as a possible D gene (6 bases). Germline loops: CDR1 MGHRA, CDR2 YSYEKL. This CDR3 comprises 16 residues. Trimming stripped 4 bases from V and 7 bases from J, with 21 bases between. In DNA, the CDR3 is TGCGCCAGCAGCCCCAGGGGCGCTCTCACCCCGAATACGCAGTATTTT. Its protein product is CASSPRGALTPNTQYF.

The chain is built from TRBV6-5 and TRBJ2-3; D possibly corresponds to TRBD2 (6 bases). V was clipped by 5 bases and J by 6 bases, with 12 bases between them. This CDR3 spans 13 amino acids. CDR1 is MNHEY, CDR2 SVGAGI, per germline. The CDR3 spells CASSLSRGDTQYF. CDR3 DNA: TGTGCCAGCAGTCTAAGCCGGGGGGATACGCAGTATTTT.

V and J are TRBV7-2 and TRBJ2-1; 11 nucleotides line up with TRBD1. The V gene end was trimmed by 4 bases and the J gene end by 7 bases; junction bases not matched to a gene: 9. Germline V gives CDR1 SGHTA, CDR2 FQGNSA. The CDR3 is 16 amino acids. CDR3 sequence reads: CASSSLGQGARNEQFF. DNA of the CDR3: TGTGCCAGCAGCTCTTTAGGACAGGGGGCAAGGAATGAGCAGTTCTTC.

V usage is TRBV18 and J usage is TRBJ2-6, with a weak D call TRBD1 (5 bases). The CDR3 contains 18 residues. The germline V gene has CDR1 KGHSH and CDR2 LQKENI. The germline V and J ends were trimmed by 4 bases and 1 base, with 17 bases remaining between them. The CDR3 loop is CASSHTISQGSGANVLTF. CDR3 nucleotide sequence: TGTGCCAGCTCACACACCATCTCTCAGGGATCTGGGGCCAACGTCCTGACTTTC.

This chain joins TRBV4-1 and TRBJ2-5, with 8 bases identical to TRBD2. CDR1 is MGHRA and CDR2 is YSYEKL in the germline V gene. The CDR3 loop spans 16 amino acids. The V gene end was trimmed by 0 bases and the J gene end by 7 bases; junction bases not matched to a gene: 10. For the CDR3, the DNA is TGCGCCAGCAGCCAAGATCGAACTAGCGGTACGAGGACCCAGTACTTC. Amino acid sequence: CASSQDRTSGTRTQYF.

The chain carries TRBV19 and TRBJ2-7; D uncertain. Trimming took off 5 bases at V and 3 bases at J, with 14 bases between the two ends. This CDR3 has 14 residues. Per the germline V gene, CDR1 is LNHDA and CDR2 is SQIVND (reference sequence). CDR3 in DNA: TGTGCCAGTAGTTTCAACCGCAACAGCTACGAGCAGTACTTC. Translating gives CASSFNRNSYEQYF.

The chain carries TRBV4-1 and TRBJ1-2; TRBD1 aligns across 8 bases. V lost 3 bases to trimming and J lost 1 base; unmatched junction nucleotides: 1. In germline, CDR1 is MGHRA, CDR2 YSYEKL. This CDR3 spans 14 amino acids. The CDR3 nucleotides are TGCGCCAGCAGCCAGACAGGGGTTAACTATGGCTACACCTTC. The encoded protein is CASSQTGVNYGYTF.

This chain links TRBV11-2 with TRBJ2-7; perhaps TRBD1 as D (6 bases). The CDR3 totals 12 residues. V lost 5 bases and J lost 6, with 11 bases in between. Germline V lookup: CDR1 SGHAT, CDR2 FQNNGV. The CDR3 sequence: CASSQQGLEQYF. CDR3 sequence (DNA): TGTGCCAGCAGCCAACAGGGCCTCGAGCAGTACTTC.

This chain uses TRBV18 with TRBJ1-2, with TRBD1 identical over 9 bases. In germline, CDR1 is KGHSH, CDR2 LQKENI. V was pared by 3 bases and J by 4 bases, with 12 bases of the junction left unmatched. The CDR3 totals 17 residues. The CDR3 spells CASSPAIKGQGSYGYTF. The DNA for the CDR3 is TGTGCCAGCTCACCCGCAATTAAGGGACAGGGATCCTATGGCTACACCTTC.

The chain is built from TRBV27 and TRBJ1-1, with D tentatively TRBD1 (5 bases). The CDR3 has 14 residues. The ends were cut back, 0 bases at V and 1 base at J, with 6 bases in the middle. Germline-derived CDR1 and CDR2 are MNHEY and SMNVEV (reference sequence). The CDR3 DNA reads as TGTGCCAGCAGTTTATCGGGGCCGAACACTGAAGCTTTCTTT. It codes for CASSLSGPNTEAFF.

The J gene is TRBJ2-1, the V gene TRBV9; weak D call: TRBD2 (5 bases). V was shortened by 0 bases and J by 0 bases, with 10 bases between the two germline ends. CDR1 and CDR2 from the germline V gene are SGDLS and YYNGEE. The length of the CDR3 is 16 residues. DNA for the CDR3: TGTGCCAGCAGCGTAGCCCCGGGAAGCTCCTACAATGAGCAGTTCTTC. This sequence encodes CASSVAPGSSYNEQFF.

CDR3 residues: CASSLEETKYF. For the CDR3, the DNA is TGTGCCAGCAGCTTAGAAGAGACAAAGTACTTC. The chain couples TRBV5-4 to TRBJ2-5; no firm D call. Germline V gives CDR1 SGHNT, CDR2 YYREEE (reference sequence). Trimming cost V 2 bases and J 12 bases, with 11 bases left between them. The CDR3 extends over 11 amino acids.

The chain combines TRBV7-9 with TRBJ1-5; D gene unclear. There are 15 residues in the CDR3. V lost 1 base and J 8 bases, leaving 15 bases between the germline ends. CDR1 and CDR2 from the germline V gene are SEHNR and FQNEAQ (reference sequence). CDR3 region: CASSLGATRREPQHF. DNA for the CDR3: TGTGCCAGCAGCTTAGGGGCCACTAGAAGGGAGCCCCAGCATTTT.